A selection of T cell receptor beta chains follows, all from one sample in a study of T-cell memory formation after mild COVID-19. TCRdb itself ran the 5' RACE reads through MiXCR, one entry per CDR3 protein. The sample comprises a few hundred thousand distinct CDR3 sequences, more than 15% of which are singletons, and 20% to 25% rests with the top ten. Material for sequencing was PBMCs or a T cell subset sorted from them (not recorded which). These receptors were collected from a man aged 18 to 29 who had mild COVID-19 (a few samples of this study predate the infection). Cell type and time point are not known. Each CDR3 is given with its conserved first and last residue. The D gene is left open where the match is weak. Size is stated for part of the rows, as once, few or many counts, or as a class when the clone is expanded.

cdr3_nt	cdr3_aa	v_call	d_call	j_call	clone_size
TGTGCCAGCAGCTTAGAGGGACTAGCGGGGGGGCGCACCGGGGAGCTGTTTTTT	CASSLEGLAGGRTGELFF	TRBV7-2	TRBD2	TRBJ2-2	many
TGTGCCAGCAGCCCCACGCCGGGACTAGCGACGAATGAGCAGTTCTTC	CASSPTPGLATNEQFF	TRBV3-1	TRBD2	TRBJ2-1	-
TGTGCCAGCAGCCTCGACAGGCTCCAAGAGACCCAGTACTTC	CASSLDRLQETQYF	TRBV7-9	-	TRBJ2-5	-
TGTGCCATCAGTGACGGGACAGGGAGCTCCTACAATGAGCAGTTCTTC	CAISDGTGSSYNEQFF	TRBV10-3	TRBD1	TRBJ2-1	-
TGTGCCAGCAGCCATAGGGGGCAGCCCCAGCATTTT	CASSHRGQPQHF	TRBV12-3/TRBV12-4	-	TRBJ1-5	-
TGTGCCAGCAGCTTAGGGCCCAGGCCACAGCATTTT	CASSLGPRPQHF	TRBV7-2	-	TRBJ1-5	many
TGTGCCAGCAGTGCTGGACTAGCGGGGAGCTTAGAGACCCAGTACTTC	CASSAGLAGSLETQYF	TRBV7-2	TRBD2	TRBJ2-5	few
TGTGCCAGCAGTCCCACCGGGGGGCCCCAGCATTTT	CASSPTGGPQHF	TRBV12-3/TRBV12-4	-	TRBJ1-5	few
TGTGCCAGCAGCGTAGCTACGGGGTTCGAGGAAAAACTGTTTTTT	CASSVATGFEEKLFF	TRBV9	-	TRBJ1-4	-
TGTGCCAGCAGCCCCCCCGTAAGGGGGTTGAATTCTGGAAACACCATATATTTT	CASSPPVRGLNSGNTIYF	TRBV7-2	-	TRBJ1-3	few
TGTGCCACCAGCGCAGGGGATAGGGGGACTGAAGCTTTCTTT	CATSAGDRGTEAFF	TRBV24-1	-	TRBJ1-1	-
TGTGCCAGTAGTAAAGGGGTGGCCACTGAAGCTTTCTTT	CASSKGVATEAFF	TRBV19	-	TRBJ1-1	few
TGTGCCAGCAGTGCCGGGGTACGAAGCTATGGCTACACCTTC	CASSAGVRSYGYTF	TRBV25-1	-	TRBJ1-2	few
TGTGCCACCAGCAGTGATAGCGGGGGGCCCGGGTACAATGAGCAGTTCTTC	CATSSDSGGPGYNEQFF	TRBV15	TRBD2	TRBJ2-1	few
TGTGCCAGCAGCGGGGACAGTAACTACGAGCAGTACTTC	CASSGDSNYEQYF	TRBV7-9	TRBD1	TRBJ2-7	-
TGTGCCACCGACCGCGCCGGGATCGTCCCAGATACGCAGTATTTT	CATDRAGIVPDTQYF	TRBV6-2/TRBV6-3	-	TRBJ2-3	-
TGTGCCAGCAGCTTAGCGCTCCTAGCGAACACTGAAGCTTTCTTT	CASSLALLANTEAFF	TRBV7-8	-	TRBJ1-1	-
TGTGCCAGCAGCCAAGAACCTGGGGCAGCCGTTCATTCATGGACTGAAGCTTTCTTT	CASSQEPGAAVHSWTEAFF	TRBV3-1	-	TRBJ1-1	-
TGTGCCAGCAGTTACTCCGAGGATTATCAGCCCCAGCATTTT	CASSYSEDYQPQHF	TRBV6-2/TRBV6-3	-	TRBJ1-5	-
TGTGCCAGCAGCTACCTAGGGGGCAGTGGTACTGAAGCTTTCTTT	CASSYLGGSGTEAFF	TRBV7-9	TRBD1	TRBJ1-1	few
TGTGCCTGGAGTTACTCCACCGGGGAGCTGTTTTTT	CAWSYSTGELFF	TRBV30	-	TRBJ2-2	-
TGTGCCAGCAGCTTAGGATTCGGGAAGGGGAACACCGGGGAGCTGTTTTTT	CASSLGFGKGNTGELFF	TRBV7-9	-	TRBJ2-2	-
TGTGCCAGCAGTTTCCCTCTTCAGGGGAATGGCTACACCTTC	CASSFPLQGNGYTF	TRBV27	-	TRBJ1-2	few
TGCAGCGCCGAAGAGGGGGCTGGCAATCAGCCCCAGCATTTT	CSAEEGAGNQPQHF	TRBV29-1	TRBD1	TRBJ1-5	few
TGTGCCAGCAGCCAGACAGCCAGAACCGGGGAGCTGTTTTTT	CASSQTARTGELFF	TRBV7-3	-	TRBJ2-2	few
TGCGCCAGCAGCCAAGAAAACAGTAACACCGGGGAGCTGTTTTTT	CASSQENSNTGELFF	TRBV4-1	-	TRBJ2-2	-
TGTGCCAGCAGGGGACTAGCGGACACCGGGGAGCTGTTTTTT	CASRGLADTGELFF	TRBV2	TRBD2	TRBJ2-2	many
TGCGCCAGCAGCCAAGGGAGAAAACGATCGGGAAACACCATATATTTT	CASSQGRKRSGNTIYF	TRBV4-3	-	TRBJ1-3	-
TGTGCCAGCAGTGATCGGAAAGATAGCACAGATACGCAGTATTTT	CASSDRKDSTDTQYF	TRBV6-1	-	TRBJ2-3	few
TGCGCCAGCAGCCAAGACGACGGCTATGGCTACACCTTC	CASSQDDGYGYTF	TRBV4-1	-	TRBJ1-2	-
TGTGCCAGCAGCCCACATTTGAACACTGAAGCTTTCTTT	CASSPHLNTEAFF	TRBV7-8	-	TRBJ1-1	-
TGTGCCAGCAGCCAAACCTCAGTGGCGCTAGATTCACCCCTCCACTTT	CASSQTSVALDSPLHF	TRBV3-1	-	TRBJ1-6	few
TGCGCCAGCAGCGCCACTTTAGGGGGTAGCTCCTACGAGCAGTACTTC	CASSATLGGSSYEQYF	TRBV5-1	-	TRBJ2-7	few
TGTGCCAGCAGCCTCCGGACAGGGTTAGACACCATATATTTT	CASSLRTGLDTIYF	TRBV11-2	TRBD1	TRBJ1-3	-
TGTGCCAGCAGTGAACAAACAGCCAACTATGGCTACACCTTC	CASSEQTANYGYTF	TRBV6-1	-	TRBJ1-2	-
TGTGCCAGCAGTCCGGGACAGGTGAGCTCCTACAATGAGCAGTTCTTC	CASSPGQVSSYNEQFF	TRBV12-3/TRBV12-4	TRBD1	TRBJ2-1	-
TGCGCCAGCAGCCACACCACGGAATTGAACACTGAAGCTTTCTTT	CASSHTTELNTEAFF	TRBV4-3	-	TRBJ1-1	-
TGTGCCAGCAGCGCCGGGACAGGTCGCACAGATACGCAGTATTTT	CASSAGTGRTDTQYF	TRBV7-2	TRBD1	TRBJ2-3	few
TGTGCCAGCAGCAAAAAGATTCCGGGACAGGGAGCGGCCAACGTCCTGACTTTC	CASSKKIPGQGAANVLTF	TRBV3-1	TRBD1	TRBJ2-6	-
TGTGCCTCCCAAGGGCAGGGGGCATCTCACGAGCAGTACTTC	CASQGQGASHEQYF	TRBV19	TRBD1	TRBJ2-7	-
TGTGCCAGCAGTGAATTCCGTGGCGCTGAAGCTTTCTTT	CASSEFRGAEAFF	TRBV6-1	-	TRBJ1-1	few